This entry describes one TCR beta chain. The data originate from a study of T-cell reconstitution after alpha-beta-depleted transplantation in children. CDR3 length equals 18 residues. V shed 3 bases and J shed 2 bases, with 20 bases lying between them. Germline V gene sequence: CDR1 MNHEY, CDR2 SVGAGI. Unique molecular identifiers were used to barcode this TCRbeta library. TCRdb fed the PCR reads into MiXCR, producing one record per CDR3 protein. The table has about 410,000 distinct CDR3 sequences, roughly 20% seen once; the top ten hold around 4%. The sequence was obtained from a human donor who donated a stem cell graft to a child with acute myeloid leukemia. The chain joins TRBV6-5 to TRBJ2-1, with D possibly matching TRBD2 (7 bases). The sequences come from PBMCs from the stem cell graft donor, collected from the stem cell graft. The chain's CDR3 is CASSYRSRGGGTYNEQFF. The CDR3, as DNA: TGTGCCAGCAGTTATAGGTCAAGGGGAGGGGGGACCTACAATGAGCAGTTCTTC.